This T cell receptor (beta chain) is drawn from a study of regulatory T cells in long-lasting Graves disease. Arm-PCR of CDR3 regions with iRepertoire HTBI primers generated TCR beta libraries. TCRdb fed the multiplex PCR reads into MiXCR, producing one record per CDR3 protein. The sample carries around 450,000 distinct CDR3 sequences, 15% recorded once. Many counts were recorded for this clonotype. Its antigen is undetermined. Findings and caveats of the study: Lower TCR diversity was seen in persistent Graves' patients than in newly diagnosed ones.

The time point: newly diagnosed GD, antithyroid drugs for less than 3 months. RNA extracted from PBMCs served as the sequencing template. EDTA tubes held approximately 10 milliliters of peripheral blood from each patient. Trimming removed 4 bases from V and 3 bases from J, with 10 bases in between. This CDR3 spans 13 amino acids. These data also featured in a second study, about T cells in Graves' hyperthyroidism and ophthalmopathy. In that study: The model predicted ophthalmopathy a median around six months before onset.

The receptor comes from a young woman with Graves disease. Sequenced here: peripheral blood mononuclear cells (PBMCs), sampled at new diagnosis, from a patient treated with antithyroid drugs. This sequence joins TRBV12-3 or TRBV12-4 and TRBJ2-7; D not certain. The CDR3 spells CASSWQELYEQYF. CDR3 bases: TGTGCCAGCAGTTGGCAGGAACTCTACGAGCAGTACTTC.